A selection of T cell receptor beta chains follows, all from one sample in a study of blood T cell repertoires in COVID-19. The assay was immunoSEQ multiplex PCR, and TCRdb's table has in-frame clones only and misses some. The sample lists tens of thousands of clones; approximately 94% were seen once. Sequencing was performed on peripheral blood. These receptors were taken from a human donor with active COVID-19. The donor label of this sample is uncertain. Both conserved end residues are part of each CDR3. The D gene is left open where the match is weak. Clone sizes are given selectively: once, few, many, or a class where the clone is expanded.

clone_size: .; v_call: TRBV4-2; j_call: TRBJ2-7; d_call: TRBD2; cdr3_aa: CASSRENFGGASYEQYF; cdr3_nt: TGTGCCAGCAGCCGAGAGAATTTCGGGGGGGCCTCCTACGAGCAGTACTTC
clone_size: .; v_call: TRBV4-1; j_call: TRBJ2-7; d_call: .; cdr3_aa: CASSQGPKSGDNEEQYF; cdr3_nt: TGCGCCAGCAGCCAAGGCCCCAAGAGCGGGGACAATGAGGAGCAGTACTTC
clone_size: .; v_call: TRBV13; j_call: TRBJ1-4; d_call: .; cdr3_aa: CASSLTPGTPREKLFF; cdr3_nt: TGTGCCAGCAGCCTGACCCCGGGAACCCCGCGGGAAAAACTGTTTTTT
clone_size: .; v_call: TRBV7-9; j_call: TRBJ2-2; d_call: TRBD1; cdr3_aa: CASSHTGAGELFF; cdr3_nt: TGTGCCAGCAGCCACACAGGGGCCGGGGAGCTGTTTTTT
clone_size: .; v_call: TRBV4-2; j_call: TRBJ2-1; d_call: TRBD2; cdr3_aa: CASSPSGIEQFF; cdr3_nt: TGTGCCAGCAGCCCTAGCGGGATTGAGCAGTTCTTC
clone_size: .; v_call: TRBV7-9; j_call: TRBJ2-5; d_call: .; cdr3_aa: CASSLLDRFETQYF; cdr3_nt: TGTGCCAGCAGCCTCTTAGACAGGTTTGAGACCCAGTACTTC
clone_size: few; v_call: TRBV12-3/TRBV12-4; j_call: TRBJ1-5; d_call: TRBD1; cdr3_aa: CAGGQGNQPQHF; cdr3_nt: TGTGCCGGGGGACAGGGAAATCAGCCCCAGCATTTT
clone_size: once; v_call: TRBV3-1/TRBV3-2; j_call: TRBJ2-7; d_call: .; cdr3_aa: CASTTYKGDYEQYF; cdr3_nt: TGTGCCAGCACCACCTACAAGGGGGACTACGAGCAGTACTTC
clone_size: .; v_call: TRBV15; j_call: TRBJ2-2; d_call: .; cdr3_aa: CATSVQGGTGELFF; cdr3_nt: TGTGCCACCAGTGTTCAGGGGGGAACCGGGGAGCTGTTTTTT
clone_size: .; v_call: TRBV6-4; j_call: TRBJ2-1; d_call: .; cdr3_aa: CASSDLGREQFF; cdr3_nt: TGTGCCAGCAGTGACTTGGGCCGAGAGCAGTTCTTC
clone_size: .; v_call: TRBV5-8; j_call: TRBJ2-7; d_call: .; cdr3_aa: CASSHKTGSGNEQYF; cdr3_nt: TGTGCCAGCAGCCACAAGACAGGTTCTGGAAACGAGCAGTACTTC
clone_size: .; v_call: TRBV5-1; j_call: TRBJ2-1; d_call: TRBD2; cdr3_aa: CASSLAASGTYNEQFF; cdr3_nt: TGCGCCAGCAGCTTGGCGGCTAGCGGGACCTACAATGAGCAGTTCTTC
clone_size: .; v_call: TRBV6-5; j_call: TRBJ1-5; d_call: TRBD1; cdr3_aa: CATNPRQGAGQPQHF; cdr3_nt: TGTGCCACCAATCCTAGACAGGGGGCGGGTCAGCCCCAGCATTTT
clone_size: .; v_call: TRBV6-2/TRBV6-3; j_call: TRBJ2-7; d_call: .; cdr3_aa: CASSFYTGFYEQYF; cdr3_nt: TGTGCCAGCAGTTTCTATACAGGGTTCTACGAGCAGTACTTC
clone_size: .; v_call: TRBV27; j_call: TRBJ1-4; d_call: .; cdr3_aa: CASSPRTEGVEKLFF; cdr3_nt: TGTGCCAGCAGTCCCCGGACAGAGGGGGTCGAAAAACTGTTTTTT
clone_size: .; v_call: TRBV7-2; j_call: TRBJ2-7; d_call: TRBD1; cdr3_aa: CASSFGQATSYEQYF; cdr3_nt: TGTGCCAGCAGCTTCGGACAGGCGACTTCCTACGAGCAGTACTTC
clone_size: once; v_call: TRBV6-5; j_call: TRBJ2-3; d_call: TRBD2; cdr3_aa: CASSYSGGSTDTQYF; cdr3_nt: TGTGCCAGCAGTTACTCGGGGGGGAGCACAGATACGCAGTATTTT
clone_size: .; v_call: TRBV7-2; j_call: TRBJ2-2; d_call: .; cdr3_aa: CASTHRDSGELFF; cdr3_nt: TGTGCCAGCACTCACAGGGATTCCGGGGAGCTGTTTTTT
clone_size: .; v_call: TRBV28; j_call: TRBJ1-1; d_call: .; cdr3_aa: CASTTSRNTEAFF; cdr3_nt: TGTGCCAGCACCACGTCCAGGAACACTGAAGCTTTCTTT
clone_size: .; v_call: TRBV4-3; j_call: TRBJ1-4; d_call: TRBD1; cdr3_aa: CASSQDAVGQGGFKVGEKLFF; cdr3_nt: TGCGCCAGCAGCCAAGATGCAGTTGGACAGGGCGGATTTAAAGTTGGGGAAAAACTGTTTTTT
clone_size: .; v_call: TRBV7-2; j_call: TRBJ1-4; d_call: TRBD1; cdr3_aa: CASSLDLETGGIEKLFF; cdr3_nt: TGTGCCAGCAGCTTAGATCTGGAGACAGGGGGCATTGAAAAACTGTTTTTT
clone_size: .; v_call: TRBV19; j_call: TRBJ2-7; d_call: .; cdr3_aa: CASSHYPPEFKYF; cdr3_nt: TGTGCCAGTAGTCACTACCCGCCCGAATTCAAGTACTTC
clone_size: .; v_call: TRBV6-5; j_call: TRBJ2-2; d_call: .; cdr3_aa: CASSRRSRNTGELFF; cdr3_nt: TGTGCCAGCAGCCGAAGATCGAGGAACACCGGGGAGCTGTTTTTT
clone_size: .; v_call: TRBV19; j_call: TRBJ2-2; d_call: .; cdr3_aa: CASSIKAVGELFF; cdr3_nt: TGTGCCAGTAGTATCAAGGCGGTCGGGGAGCTGTTTTTT
clone_size: .; v_call: TRBV5-5; j_call: TRBJ2-1; d_call: .; cdr3_aa: CASSLAFGQVNEQFF; cdr3_nt: TGTGCCAGCAGCTTGGCTTTCGGCCAGGTCAATGAGCAGTTCTTC
clone_size: .; v_call: TRBV9; j_call: TRBJ1-6; d_call: TRBD1; cdr3_aa: CASSVGDSFTNSPLHF; cdr3_nt: TGTGCCAGCAGCGTAGGGGACAGTTTTACAAATTCACCCCTCCACTTT
clone_size: .; v_call: TRBV19; j_call: TRBJ1-4; d_call: .; cdr3_aa: CASSILGLQATNEKLFF; cdr3_nt: TGTGCCAGTAGTATTTTGGGCCTACAGGCAACTAATGAAAAACTGTTTTTT
clone_size: .; v_call: TRBV28; j_call: TRBJ2-7; d_call: TRBD2; cdr3_aa: CSIMASGNYEQYF; cdr3_nt: TGTTCGATTATGGCTAGCGGGAACTACGAGCAGTACTTC
clone_size: .; v_call: TRBV11-3; j_call: TRBJ2-2; d_call: .; cdr3_aa: CASSPSGTLGGTGELFF; cdr3_nt: TGTGCCAGCAGCCCCTCCGGGACTCTGGGGGGCACCGGGGAGCTGTTTTTT
clone_size: .; v_call: TRBV2; j_call: TRBJ2-7; d_call: .; cdr3_aa: CASGPITYEQYF; cdr3_nt: TGTGCCAGCGGGCCTATAACCTACGAGCAGTACTTC
clone_size: .; v_call: TRBV28; j_call: TRBJ1-6; d_call: .; cdr3_aa: CASSFTGDSPLHF; cdr3_nt: TGTGCCAGCAGTTTTACAGGAGATTCACCCCTCCACTTT
clone_size: .; v_call: TRBV2; j_call: TRBJ2-5; d_call: .; cdr3_aa: CASSAGLHETQYF; cdr3_nt: TGTGCCAGCAGTGCCGGACTACACGAGACCCAGTACTTC
clone_size: .; v_call: TRBV5-1; j_call: TRBJ2-7; d_call: .; cdr3_aa: CASSLQGALYEREQYF; cdr3_nt: TGCGCCAGCAGCTTACAGGGCGCCCTGTACGAGAGGGAGCAGTACTTC
clone_size: .; v_call: TRBV11-2; j_call: TRBJ2-1; d_call: TRBD2; cdr3_aa: CASSGGLAGRDEQFF; cdr3_nt: TGTGCCAGCAGTGGGGGGCTAGCGGGAAGGGATGAGCAGTTCTTC
clone_size: .; v_call: TRBV18; j_call: TRBJ2-7; d_call: .; cdr3_aa: CASSPPGHSYEQYF; cdr3_nt: TGTGCCAGCTCGCCACCGGGACACTCCTACGAGCAGTACTTC
clone_size: .; v_call: TRBV9; j_call: TRBJ2-2; d_call: .; cdr3_aa: CASSIPMSGTGELFF; cdr3_nt: TGTGCCAGCAGCATCCCGATGTCCGGTACCGGGGAGCTGTTTTTT
clone_size: .; v_call: TRBV14; j_call: TRBJ2-5; d_call: TRBD2; cdr3_aa: CASSQGWTSGIETQYF; cdr3_nt: TGTGCCAGCAGCCAAGGATGGACTAGCGGGATAGAGACCCAGTACTTC
clone_size: .; v_call: TRBV7-2; j_call: TRBJ1-1; d_call: .; cdr3_aa: CASSADRNTEAFF; cdr3_nt: TGTGCCAGCAGCGCGGACAGGAACACTGAAGCTTTCTTT
clone_size: .; v_call: TRBV24-1; j_call: TRBJ2-1; d_call: .; cdr3_aa: CATSDFVQGSDEQFF; cdr3_nt: TGTGCCACCAGTGATTTTGTGCAGGGGTCGGATGAGCAGTTCTTC
clone_size: once; v_call: TRBV5-1; j_call: TRBJ2-5; d_call: .; cdr3_aa: CASSLTGEETQYF; cdr3_nt: TGCGCCAGCAGCTTGACGGGGGAGGAGACCCAGTACTTC
clone_size: .; v_call: TRBV25-1; j_call: TRBJ2-7; d_call: TRBD1; cdr3_aa: CASRNQRTGGSYEQYF; cdr3_nt: TGTGCCAGCAGGAACCAAAGGACAGGCGGCTCCTACGAGCAGTACTTC
clone_size: .; v_call: TRBV5-4; j_call: TRBJ2-5; d_call: .; cdr3_aa: CASSLGHVNQETQYF; cdr3_nt: TGTGCCAGCAGCTTGGGACACGTAAATCAAGAGACCCAGTACTTC
clone_size: .; v_call: TRBV5-1; j_call: TRBJ2-3; d_call: TRBD2; cdr3_aa: CASSSGLSQDTQYF; cdr3_nt: TGCGCCAGCAGCTCGGGACTATCGCAAGATACGCAGTATTTT
clone_size: .; v_call: TRBV6-2/TRBV6-3; j_call: TRBJ2-3; d_call: TRBD2; cdr3_aa: CASSKPGLAGGSTDTQYF; cdr3_nt: TGTGCCAGCAGCAAGCCGGGACTAGCGGGAGGTAGCACAGATACGCAGTATTTT
clone_size: once; v_call: TRBV28; j_call: TRBJ1-2; d_call: .; cdr3_aa: CASSLRMWSGNYGYTF; cdr3_nt: TGTGCCAGCAGTTTGAGGATGTGGTCGGGGAACTATGGCTACACCTTC
clone_size: .; v_call: TRBV19; j_call: TRBJ1-2; d_call: .; cdr3_aa: CASSFREGGYTF; cdr3_nt: TGTGCCAGTAGTTTCCGGGAAGGTGGCTACACCTTC
clone_size: .; v_call: TRBV12-5; j_call: TRBJ2-2; d_call: .; cdr3_aa: CASGLVQAVTGELFF; cdr3_nt: TGTGCTAGTGGTTTGGTACAAGCGGTAACCGGGGAGCTGTTTTTT
clone_size: .; v_call: TRBV3-1/TRBV3-2; j_call: TRBJ2-2; d_call: TRBD1; cdr3_aa: CASSQPRTGTNTGELFF; cdr3_nt: TGTGCCAGCAGCCAACCTAGGACAGGGACGAACACCGGGGAGCTGTTTTTT
clone_size: .; v_call: TRBV28; j_call: TRBJ1-5; d_call: TRBD1; cdr3_aa: CASSPLGTETYSNQPQHF; cdr3_nt: TGTGCCAGCAGTCCCCTCGGGACAGAAACATATAGCAATCAGCCCCAGCATTTT
clone_size: .; v_call: TRBV4-3; j_call: TRBJ2-1; d_call: .; cdr3_aa: CASSGPFNEQFF; cdr3_nt: TGCGCCAGCAGCGGCCCCTTCAATGAGCAGTTCTTC
clone_size: .; v_call: TRBV6-1; j_call: TRBJ2-7; d_call: TRBD2; cdr3_aa: CASSDHLAVSYEQYF; cdr3_nt: TGTGCCAGCAGTGATCACCTAGCGGTCTCCTACGAGCAGTACTTC